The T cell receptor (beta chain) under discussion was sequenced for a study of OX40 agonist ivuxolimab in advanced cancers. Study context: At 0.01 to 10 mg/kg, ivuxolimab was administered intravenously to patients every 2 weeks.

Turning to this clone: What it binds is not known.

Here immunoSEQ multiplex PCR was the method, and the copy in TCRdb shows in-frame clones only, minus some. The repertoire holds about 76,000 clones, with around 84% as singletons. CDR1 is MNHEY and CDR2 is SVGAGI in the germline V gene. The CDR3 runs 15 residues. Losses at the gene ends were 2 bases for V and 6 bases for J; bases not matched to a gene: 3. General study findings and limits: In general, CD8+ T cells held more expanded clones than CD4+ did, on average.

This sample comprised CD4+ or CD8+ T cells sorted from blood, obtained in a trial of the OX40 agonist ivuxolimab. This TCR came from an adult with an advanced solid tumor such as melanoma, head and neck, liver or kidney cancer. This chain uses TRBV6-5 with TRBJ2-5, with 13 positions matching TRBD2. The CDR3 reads CASSYGTSGAKTQYF. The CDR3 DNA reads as TGTGCCAGCAGTTACGGGACTAGCGGGGCAAAGACCCAGTACTTC.